Included here is one TCR beta chain sequence, with context. This record belongs to a study of blood T cell repertoires in COVID-19. Study-level background: Samples taken during acute and convalescent COVID-19 were collected in the United States, Italy and Spain. PBMCs, B-cell-depleted T cells, or T cells were the source of the cDNA or gDNA that made up the material.

Methods used by the authors: Reference gene primer amplification gave nucleated cell count estimates. Data came from immunoSEQ multiplex PCR; TCRdb stores just in-frame clones and leaves some out. For V, J and clone size, that table is used; D and trimming come from the DNA. The sample has around 46,000 clones, 75% to 90% seen once; the top ten hold under 60%. The germline V gene encodes CDR1 SGHRS and CDR2 YFSETQ. CDR3 size: 15 residues. The V segment lost 4 bases and the J segment 7 bases; nucleotides outside the gene matches: 9. Material for sequencing was peripheral blood. The receptor's source is a man between 70 and 80 years old with acute or convalescent COVID-19. The chain employs TRBV5-1 and TRBJ2-1; 9 bases map to TRBD2. The CDR3 loop reads CASSIAGGPGNEQFF. CDR3 DNA: TGCGCCAGCAGCATTGCGGGGGGGCCGGGGAATGAGCAGTTCTTC.